This T cell receptor (beta chain) derives from a study of response to subunit inactivated influenza vaccine. Study-wide findings and caveats: There was a suggestion from the authors that each seasonal influenza vaccination recruits few new T cells.

A few counts support this clonotype. Its target is unknown. The V gene's germline CDR1 is SQVTM and CDR2 ANQGSEA. The CDR3 totals 10 residues. V dropped 5 bases and J dropped 6 bases, with 6 bases sitting between them. TCRdb fed the RT-PCR reads into MiXCR, producing one record per CDR3 protein. The sample carries about half a million distinct CDR3 sequences, over 25% recorded once. The starting material was CD4+ T cells sorted from PBMCs, obtained more than 4 days after vaccination. V gene TRBV29-1 combines with J gene TRBJ2-3; D remains ambiguous. The sequence was collected from a man aged 50 or older who received an inactivated influenza vaccine. This chain's CDR3 is CSVRADTQYF. The DNA of the CDR3 is TGCAGCGTTCGAGCGGATACGCAGTATTTT.